The present T cell receptor (beta chain) was sequenced within a study of long-term antiretroviral therapy in people with HIV. The V segment lost 3 bases and the J segment 1 base; nucleotides outside the gene matches: 15. Germline V gene data show CDR1 as SGDLS and CDR2 as YYNGEE. The CDR3 contains 21 residues. Run at survey level, the immunoSEQ assay was version v3.0. Only in-frame clones appear in the TCRdb table, and some are missing; sequencing was by immunoSEQ multiplex PCR. The repertoire holds roughly 38,000 clones, roughly 80% seen once, with about 12% in the top ten. Cryopreserved PBMC, at roughly 0.85-11 million per sample, were present before DNA extraction.

The rearrangement uses TRBV9 and TRBJ2-6; 11 bases align to TRBD1. The source is a man aged 18 to 35 with HIV. The sequencing used unsorted PBMCs, collected 0.3 years after starting antiretroviral therapy. The DNA of the CDR3 is TGTGCCAGCAGCGGGAGGGAGGACAGGGGGCCTTGGGTATCTGGGGCCAACGTCCTGACTTTC. Amino acids: CASSGREDRGPWVSGANVLTF.